These T cell receptor beta chains were read from a single sample in a study of T cell responses to AZD1222 COVID-19 vaccine. This table comes from immunoSEQ multiplex PCR, and its TCRdb copy is limited to in-frame clones, with some not included. The table has some 170,000 clones, roughly 93% seen once. Sequenced material: peripheral blood, taken on day 0 of AZD1222 vaccination. The receptors here all came from an adult in good health. The CDR3 runs from the conserved cysteine through the conserved F or W. Fields, in order: V gene, clone size, D gene, CDR3 length, J gene, CDR3 protein, CDR3 DNA. A D gene is named only where the DNA matches it firmly. Clone size is given for some rows only: seen once, a few or many times, or a class if the clone is expanded.

>TRBV6-5|-|-|14|TRBJ1-5
CASSPRGFNQPQHF
TGTGCCAGCAGCCCCCGAGGCTTTAATCAGCCCCAGCATTTT
>TRBV19|-|-|11|TRBJ1-2
CASRYQSGYTF
TGTGCCAGCCGATACCAGAGTGGCTACACCTTC
>TRBV15|-|-|14|TRBJ2-7
CATSRDWKGREEYF
TGTGCCACCAGCAGAGACTGGAAAGGCAGGGAGGAGTACTTC
>TRBV19|-|-|12|TRBJ1-5
CASSQAPQPQHF
TGTGCCAGTTCCCAAGCACCCCAGCCCCAGCATTTT
>TRBV7-9|-|-|15|TRBJ2-1
CASSPRGTVKNEQFF
TGTGCCAGCAGCCCCCGCGGGACAGTGAAAAATGAGCAGTTCTTC
>TRBV7-9|-|-|13|TRBJ1-1
CASSSVQGTEAFF
TGTGCCAGCAGCTCGGTTCAGGGGACTGAAGCTTTCTTT
>TRBV14|-|TRBD1|15|TRBJ2-2
CASSQVGTVTGELFF
TGTGCCAGCAGCCAGGTTGGGACAGTGACCGGGGAGCTGTTTTTT
>TRBV5-1|-|TRBD1|15|TRBJ1-6
CASSLGGGINSPLHF
TGCGCCAGCAGCTTGGGAGGGGGCATAAATTCACCCCTCCACTTT
>TRBV3-1/TRBV3-2|-|TRBD1|14|TRBJ1-3
CASSFRQGWDTIYF
TGTGCCAGCAGCTTTCGACAGGGTTGGGACACCATATATTTT
>TRBV5-6|-|-|14|TRBJ1-6
CASSLAGRNSPLHF
TGTGCCAGCAGCTTGGCCGGACGGAATTCACCCCTCCACTTT
>TRBV10-3|-|-|18|TRBJ2-6
CAISDGGSTSSGANVLTF
TGTGCCATCAGTGATGGGGGCTCTACGTCCTCTGGGGCCAACGTCCTGACTTTC
>TRBV6-1|-|TRBD1|17|TRBJ1-4
CASSEVYGDRGGEKLFF
TGTGCCAGCAGTGAGGTCTACGGCGACAGGGGAGGGGAAAAACTGTTTTTT
>TRBV5-5|-|TRBD1|15|TRBJ2-5
CASSRDSKSRETQYF
TGTGCCAGCAGCAGGGACAGTAAGAGTCGAGAGACCCAGTACTTC
>TRBV5-5|few|-|11|TRBJ2-7
CASVGQVEQYF
TGTGCCAGCGTAGGGCAGGTCGAGCAGTACTTC
>TRBV27|-|-|14|TRBJ1-4
CASSLFGNNEKLFF
TGTGCCAGCAGTTTATTCGGAAATAATGAAAAACTGTTTTTT
>TRBV10-3|-|TRBD1|13|TRBJ1-2
CAISVGGVYGYTF
TGTGCCATCAGTGTAGGGGGCGTCTATGGCTACACCTTC
>TRBV9|-|TRBD2|17|TRBJ2-3
CASSVALASGFTDTQYF
TGTGCCAGCAGCGTAGCTCTTGCTAGCGGTTTCACAGATACGCAGTATTTT
>TRBV12-3/TRBV12-4|-|-|13|TRBJ1-3
CASSNEIGNTIYF
TGTGCCAGCAGCAATGAAATCGGAAACACCATATATTTT
>TRBV4-1|once|-|15|TRBJ2-1
CASSQSGHKGNEQFF
TGCGCCAGCAGCCAATCCGGGCACAAAGGAAATGAGCAGTTCTTC
>TRBV5-6|-|-|16|TRBJ2-2
CASSLGGSKPPGELFF
TGTGCCAGCAGCTTGGGTGGGTCAAAGCCTCCCGGGGAGCTGTTTTTT
>TRBV4-2|once|-|17|TRBJ2-5
CASSQGTLGLGEETQYF
TGTGCCAGCAGCCAAGGAACCCTGGGGCTAGGGGAAGAGACCCAGTACTTC
>TRBV5-6|once|-|13|TRBJ1-2
CASSPYRNYGYTF
TGTGCCAGCAGCCCTTACCGGAACTATGGCTACACCTTC